Below are 19 T cell receptor beta chains sequenced from a single sample in a study of T cell responses to AZD1222 COVID-19 vaccine. Using immunoSEQ multiplex PCR, the repertoire was profiled, and TCRdb retains in-frame clones only, with some absent. Of 98,000 or so clones listed, over 75% are singletons. Sequenced here: peripheral blood, sampled on day 0 of AZD1222 vaccination. Every receptor here comes from an adult in good health.

In its sample, this clone was seen once. The chain joins TRBV5-1 to TRBJ1-1; 10 bases fit TRBD1. CDR3 length: 17 amino acids. Losses at the gene ends were 4 bases for V and 0 bases for J; bases not matched to a gene: 9. Germline CDR1 SGHRS, CDR2 YFSETQ. The DNA of the CDR3 is TGCGCCAGCAGCCTGCGACAGGGGGCTGTCATGAACACTGAAGCTTTCTTT. It translates to CASSLRQGAVMNTEAFF.

This clone rates as medium-sized. The rearrangement links TRBV4-1 to TRBJ1-2; maybe TRBD1 (5 bases). The CDR3 is 16 amino acids. Germline values: CDR1 MGHRA, CDR2 YSYEKL. V was trimmed by 0 bases and J by 4 bases, leaving 15 bases between them. The CDR3 loop reads CASSQDQLGGPYGYTF. The CDR3 DNA sequence: TGCGCCAGCAGCCAAGATCAGCTGGGGGGACCCTATGGCTACACCTTC.

This clone showed up just a few times. This sequence joins TRBV5-4 and TRBJ2-7; D may be TRBD2 (6 bases). The CDR3 consists of 16 residues. From germline, CDR1 is SGHNT and CDR2 YYREEE (reference sequence). Trimming removed 2 bases at V and 2 bases at J, with 17 bases between. The CDR3 nucleotides are TGTGCCAGCAGCTTACGAATGCGGGGCCTTGCCTACGAGCAGTACTTC. Translation: CASSLRMRGLAYEQYF. Drawing the rest from reference TRBV5-4 and TRBJ2-7, the complete variable domain is ETGVTQSPTHLIKTRGQQVTLRCSSQSGHNTVSWYQQALGQGPQFIFQYYREEENGRGNFPPRFSGLQFPNYSSELNVNALELDDSALYLCASSLRMRGLAYEQYFGPGTRLTVT.

The chain has TRBV6-5 and TRBJ2-7; D remains ambiguous. In germline, CDR1 is MNHEY, CDR2 SVGAGI. CDR3 size: 13 residues. V lost 6 bases to trimming and J lost 2 bases, with 11 bases between them. CDR3 coding DNA: TGTGCCAGCAGACCCGGTTGGACCTACGAGCAGTACTTC. Amino acids: CASRPGWTYEQYF.

This chain connects TRBV5-5 to TRBJ2-7; the D is unclear. Germline V gene data show CDR1 as SGHKS and CDR2 as YYEKEE (reference sequence). CDR3 length: 15 amino acids. Trimming took 1 base from V and 1 from J, leaving 12 bases between them. CDR3 amino acids: CASSLIDKRSYEQYF. The CDR3 DNA sequence: TGTGCCAGCAGCTTGATAGACAAAAGGTCCTACGAGCAGTACTTC.

The V call is TRBV10-3, the J call TRBJ2-7; 7 bases agree with TRBD1. In germline, CDR1 is ENHRY, CDR2 SYGVKD. This CDR3 comprises 13 residues. J lost 5 bases, V lost 4 bases, and 5 bases had no gene match. The CDR3 DNA follows: TGTGCCATCAGTGGCAGGGGGTACCACGAGCAGTACTTC. Translation gives CAISGRGYHEQYF.

This clone was seen more than once but under ten times. The chain is built from TRBV10-3 and TRBJ1-2; 8 bases match TRBD1. Germline CDR1 ENHRY, CDR2 SYGVKD. J gave up 2 bases and V 4 bases, and 3 bases lay outside the gene matches. The CDR3 has 14 amino acids. The CDR3 is CAISVAGGNYGYTF. Here the CDR3 DNA reads TGTGCCATCAGTGTGGCAGGGGGCAACTATGGCTACACCTTC.

The chain has TRBV28 and TRBJ1-1, with D perhaps TRBD1 (6 bases). Trimming took 9 bases from V and 4 from J, leaving 21 bases between them. CDR1 is MDHEN and CDR2 is SYDVKM in the germline V gene. The CDR3 extends over 15 amino acids. CDR3 DNA sequence: TGTGCCAGTCGCGGAGGGGGGTTAGAAAGCACTGAAGCTTTCTTT. Residues: CASRGGGLESTEAFF.

The chain uses TRBV10-3 and TRBJ1-1; D gene uncertain. There are 14 residues in the CDR3. V shed 6 bases and J shed 1 base, with 12 bases lying between them. Germline lookup yields CDR1 ENHRY and CDR2 SYGVKD. The CDR3 DNA follows: TGTGCCATCAGGAAGGAGGGCCGGAACACTGAAGCTTTCTTT. Translation: CAIRKEGRNTEAFF.

The V call is TRBV15, the J call TRBJ2-7; 10 bases line up with TRBD1. This CDR3 is 16 amino acids long. With 5 bases clipped from V and 1 base from J, the junction kept 8 bases outside the gene matches. Germline lookup yields CDR1 LNHNV and CDR2 YYDKDF (reference sequence). In DNA, the CDR3 is TGTGCCACCAGCTATGGGGACAGGGGCGTTTCCTACGAGCAGTACTTC. As protein: CATSYGDRGVSYEQYF.

This chain uses TRBV25-1 with TRBJ2-7, with D perhaps matching TRBD2 (6 bases). This CDR3 has 13 amino acids. Germline V CDR1 and CDR2: MGHDK, SYGVNS. V was cut by 2 bases and J by 6 bases, with 11 bases left in between. The CDR3 bases are TGTGCCAGCAGTGAAGTGGGGGGAAGCGAGCAGTACTTC. Protein product: CASSEVGGSEQYF.

This clone was found many times. The CDR3 reads CASSPRRDRRSPLHF. CDR3 nucleotide sequence: TGTGCCAGCTCACCTCGCCGGGACAGGAGATCACCCCTCCACTTT. V usage is TRBV18 and J usage is TRBJ1-6; 8 bases agree with TRBD1. V gave up 3 bases and J gave up 10 bases; unmatched junction bases: 8. CDR3 size: 15 residues. In germline, CDR1 is KGHSH, CDR2 LQKENI. Full variable domain (remainder filled in from reference TRBV18 and TRBJ1-6): NAGVMQNPRHLVRRRGQEARLRCSPMKGHSHVYWYRQLPEEGLKFMVYLQKENIIDESGMPKERFSAEFPKEGPSILRIQQVVRGDSAAYFCASSPRRDRRSPLHFGNGTRLTVT.

This clone came up once. The chain links TRBV7-2 to TRBJ2-3; 12 bases are shared with TRBD2. CDR3 length equals 14 residues. Germline values: CDR1 SGHTA, CDR2 FQGNSA. The trim removed 4 bases at V and 12 bases at J, leaving 8 bases unmatched. The DNA for the CDR3 is TGTGCCAGCAGCTCCCGAAGGACTAGCGGGGACCAGTATTTT. It specifies CASSSRRTSGDQYF.

The genes are TRBV7-9 and TRBJ2-7; tentatively, D is TRBD1 or TRBD2 (5 bases each). With 1 base removed from V and 3 bases from J, the gap between germline ends came to 13 bases. CDR3 length: 15 residues. The germline V gene encodes CDR1 SEHNR and CDR2 FQNEAQ (reference sequence). CDR3 amino acids: CASSLVGTLRYEQYF. The CDR3 nucleotides are TGTGCCAGCAGCTTAGTCGGGACGCTCCGCTACGAGCAGTACTTC.

The chain combines TRBV6-5 with TRBJ2-7; 8 bases match TRBD1. Trimming cost V 2 bases and J 3 bases; bases outside gene matches: 6. The CDR3 has 15 amino acids. Germline CDR1 MNHEY, CDR2 SVGAGI. The CDR3 is CASSYSGQGGYEQYF. As DNA, the CDR3 is TGTGCCAGCAGTTACAGTGGACAGGGTGGCTACGAGCAGTACTTC.

The chain employs TRBV15 and TRBJ1-2; D unclear. In germline, CDR1 is LNHNV, CDR2 YYDKDF (reference sequence). This CDR3 region has 13 residues. Trimming took off 5 bases at V and 3 bases at J, with 10 bases between the two ends. The CDR3 loop reads CATSFALDYGYTF. In DNA form, the CDR3 reads TGTGCCACCAGCTTTGCCTTAGACTATGGCTACACCTTC. Drawing the rest from reference TRBV15 and TRBJ1-2, the complete variable domain is DAMVIQNPRYQVTQFGKPVTLSCSQTLNHNVMYWYQQKSSQAPKLLFHYYDKDFNNEADTPDNFQSRRPNTSFCFLDIRSPGLGDTAMYLCATSFALDYGYTFGSGTRLTVV.

This chain links TRBV6-2 or TRBV6-3 with TRBJ1-1; no clear D. CDR1 is MNHEY, CDR2 SVGEGT, per germline. Trimming shortened V by 4 bases and J by 8 bases, and 11 bases separated the two germline ends. The CDR3 consists of 12 residues. The CDR3 DNA sequence: TGTGCCAGCAGTTCCACCTTTAGAGAAGCTTTCTTT. This translates into CASSSTFREAFF.

The chain uses TRBV9 and TRBJ2-7; maybe TRBD2 (5 bases). Trimming pared 0 bases from V and 7 bases from J, leaving 11 bases between. The CDR3 is 13 amino acids. Germline V gene data show CDR1 as SGDLS and CDR2 as YYNGEE. This CDR3 is CASSVDGLREQYF. CDR3 sequence (DNA): TGTGCCAGCAGCGTAGACGGACTTAGGGAGCAGTACTTC.

The rearrangement uses TRBV7-3 and TRBJ2-2; 12 nucleotides line up with TRBD2. The germline gives CDR1 SGHTA, CDR2 FQGTGA. Unmatched junction bases numbered 5, after V lost 2 bases and J lost 7 bases. The CDR3 covers 16 residues. In nucleotides, the CDR3 is TGTGCCAGCAGCTTAGGACTAGCGGGGTCGAACGGGGAGCTGTTTTTT. Protein: CASSLGLAGSNGELFF.